This record looks at one T cell receptor beta chain sequence and its context. These data are taken from a study of blood T cell repertoires in COVID-19. Study in general: Samples representing acute and convalescent COVID-19 were sourced from the United States, Italy and Spain. Sources were T cells, B-cell-depleted T cells, or PBMCs; the material itself was cDNA or gDNA.

Per the germline V gene, CDR1 is SGHRS and CDR2 is YFSETQ. This CDR3 is built from 16 residues. Unmatched junction bases numbered 14, after V lost 5 bases and J lost 3 bases. Per the original data handling: Reference gene primers were amplified, and this amplification served to estimate nucleated cell counts. Libraries were prepared by immunoSEQ multiplex PCR; TCRdb keeps only in-frame clonotypes and omits some of them. Clone size and the V and J calls come from that table; the DNA yielded D and trimming. The sample lists more than 95,000 clones; 70% to 90% were seen once. The sequencing input was peripheral blood. The TCR originated in a man aged 50 to 60 with acute or convalescent COVID-19. The chain uses TRBV5-1 and TRBJ2-7; 7 nucleotides align to TRBD1. CDR3 coding DNA: TGCGCCAGCAGTTCCGCCCTTGGACAGGCCTACTACGAGCAGTACTTC. It encodes CASSSALGQAYYEQYF. Complete variable domain (other parts from reference TRBV5-1 and TRBJ2-7): KAGVTQTPRYLIKTRGQQVTLSCSPISGHRSVSWYQQTPGQGLQFLFEYFSETQRNKGNFPGRFSGRQFSNSRSEMNVSTLELGDSALYLCASSSALGQAYYEQYFGPGTRLTVT.